The sequence of this TCR beta chain was determined in a study of T cells after posttransplantation cyclophosphamide. The CDR3 totals 15 residues. This clone was seen at least ten times. Antigen specificity is unknown. Clones were sequenced by immunoSEQ multiplex PCR, and TCRdb holds only the in-frame ones, with some missing. The sample presents roughly 40,000 clones, none singletons. General study findings and limits: Recipient CMV seropositivity and CMV reactivation strongly tracked TRB clonality. Tissue-infiltrating T cells from skin or gut overlapped little with blood T cells. Donor CD8+ memory clones often dominated recipient blood repertoires at later times.

Sequences were obtained from PBMCs. V and J are TRBV21-1 and TRBJ1-2; the table assigns TRBD1, which was not confirmed against the DNA. TRBV21-1 is tagged as a pseudogene. The sequence was collected from a woman aged 45-60 years in good health and a related stem cell transplant donor. CDR3 region: CASPSPGPPNYGYTF. The CDR3 nucleotides are TGTGCCAGCCCCTCTCCAGGGCCCCCGAACTATGGCTACACCTTC.